One and the same sample provided the 23 T cell receptor beta chains below, sequenced in a study of regulatory T cells in long-lasting Graves disease. Time point noted: newly diagnosed GD, antithyroid drugs for less than 3 months. With RNA extracted from PBMCs as input, the TCR library was made. With iRepertoire HTBI primers and Arm-PCR of CDR3 regions, TCR beta libraries were built. TCRdb re-called the multiplex PCR reads with MiXCR, one entry per CDR3 protein. Among around 400,000 distinct CDR3 sequences, over 14% were seen once, and the ten largest hold approximately 7.6%. This sample was also put to use in a study of T cells in Graves' hyperthyroidism and ophthalmopathy.

Sequencing was performed on peripheral blood mononuclear cells (PBMCs), taken at new diagnosis, from a patient treated with antithyroid drugs. The receptors were gathered from a woman aged 40 to 50 with Graves disease.

A few counts support this clonotype. CDR3 bases: TGTGCCAGCAGTTTTGGTCACGGGAACATTCAGTACTTC. Translated, it gives CASSFGHGNIQYF. This chain joins TRBV12-3 or TRBV12-4 and TRBJ2-4; D not certain. The CDR3 length is 13 residues. V lost 3 bases and J lost 7, with 10 bases in between.

In its sample, this clonotype was seen many times. V is TRBV3-1 and J is TRBJ2-7; 7 nucleotides line up with TRBD1. V shed 4 bases, J shed 3 bases, and the junction held 9 bases outside the gene matches. In germline, CDR1 is LGHDT, CDR2 YNNKEL (reference sequence). The CDR3 consists of 15 residues. CDR3 residues: CASSRGGTAIYEQYF. The CDR3 coding sequence is TGTGCCAGCAGCCGCGGTGGGACAGCCATCTACGAGCAGTACTTC.

The gene calls are TRBV20-1 and TRBJ2-1, with TRBD2 matching over 7 bases. V gave up 5 bases and J gave up 9 bases; unmatched junction bases: 13. There are 14 residues in the CDR3. Per the germline V gene, CDR1 is DFQATT and CDR2 is SNEGSKA (reference sequence). In DNA, the CDR3 is TGCAGTGCTGTTCTAGCGGAAATACAAACTGAGCAGTTCTTC. Translated: CSAVLAEIQTEQFF.

This clonotype was counted at least ten times. The chain couples TRBV18 to TRBJ1-1; possible D gene TRBD1, 5 bases. This CDR3 spans 13 amino acids. Germline V lookup: CDR1 KGHSH, CDR2 LQKENI. V was shortened by 4 bases and J by 4 bases, with 10 bases between the two germline ends. The CDR3 bases are TGTGCCAGCTCACGGGGGGATGTCACTGAAGCTTTCTTT. It yields the protein CASSRGDVTEAFF.

This clonotype occurred many times. The rearrangement uses TRBV19 and TRBJ2-7; D is perhaps TRBD1 (7 bases). The V gene's germline CDR1 is LNHDA and CDR2 SQIVND (reference sequence). Trimming stripped 6 bases from V and 5 bases from J, with 17 bases between. CDR3 length equals 14 residues. The DNA of the CDR3 is TGTGCCAGTAGATCAGGGGGAGGTTCAGACGAGCAGTACTTC. Amino acid sequence: CASRSGGGSDEQYF. The variable domain in full, with the rest retrieved from reference TRBV19 and TRBJ2-7, is DGGITQSPKYLFRKEGQNVTLSCEQNLNHDAMYWYRQDPGQGLRLIYYSQIVNDFQKGDIAEGYSVSREKKESFPLTVTSAQKNPTAFYLCASRSGGGSDEQYFGPGTRLTVT.

The chain uses TRBV11-2 and TRBJ2-3; D might be TRBD1 or TRBD2, each matching 5 bases. V was shortened by 5 bases and J by 0 bases, with 12 bases between the two germline ends. The CDR3 is made up of 15 amino acids. From germline, CDR1 is SGHAT and CDR2 FQNNGV. This chain's CDR3 is CASSPAGASTDTQYF. CDR3 bases: TGTGCCAGCAGCCCAGCCGGGGCCAGCACAGATACGCAGTATTTT.

This clonotype was observed many times. This chain uses TRBV28 with TRBJ2-3; either TRBD1 or TRBD2 may fit D (5 bases each). This CDR3 has 16 residues. Germline CDR1 and CDR2: MDHEN and SYDVKM. Trimming took off 5 bases at V and 2 bases at J, with 17 bases between the two ends. Here the CDR3 reads CASSTPNTGTTDTQYF. The CDR3, as DNA: TGTGCCAGCAGTACCCCCAACACGGGGACCACAGATACGCAGTATTTT.

A word on this clonotype: Germline and junction disagree at one end, which may indicate a read error. The chain uses TRBV30 and TRBJ1-6; TRBD1 matches 7 bases. The CDR3 runs 14 residues. Germline CDR1 and CDR2: GTSNPN and SVGIG (reference sequence). DNA of the CDR3: TGCGCCCGTTCAGCCGACAGGGCGGCGTCACCCCTCCACTTT. This gives the protein CARSADRAASPLHF.

The table lists this clonotype with many counts. The rearrangement uses TRBV2 and TRBJ2-7; 8 bases map to TRBD1. V shed 0 bases, J shed 4 bases, and the junction held 11 bases outside the gene matches. Per germline, CDR1 SNHLY and CDR2 FYNNEI. The CDR3 has 17 amino acids. The CDR3 DNA sequence: TGTGCCAGCAGTGAAGCGAGAAGGACAGGGACTTTATACGAGCAGTACTTC. Its protein is CASSEARRTGTLYEQYF.

This clonotype was seen only a few times. CDR3 region: CASSEYYGRTEAFF. The CDR3 DNA is TGTGCCAGCAGTGAATATTACGGGCGCACTGAAGCTTTCTTT. V is TRBV25-1 and J is TRBJ1-1; D is unclear. The ends were cut back, 0 bases at V and 4 bases at J, with 9 bases in the middle. This CDR3 has 14 amino acids. Germline CDR1 reads MGHDK; CDR2 reads SYGVNS.

With regard to this clonotype: A far larger clone is off by one base, so a read error is likely. The final CDR3 position lacks the conserved phenylalanine or tryptophan, pointing to a likely read error. J is TRBJ1-1 and V is TRBV3-1, with a tentative D call TRBD1 (5 bases). CDR3 length equals 12 residues. From germline, CDR1 is LGHDT and CDR2 YNNKEL (reference sequence). Trimming removed 1 base from V and 5 bases from J, with 5 bases in between. CDR3 in amino acids: CASSQGGTEAFS. In DNA, the CDR3 is TGTGCCAGCAGCCAAGGGGGGACTGAAGCTTTCTCT.

The V and J genes are TRBV5-1 and TRBJ2-4, with a weak D call TRBD2 (5 bases). The CDR3 totals 17 residues. Trimming cost V 4 bases and J 10 bases, with 27 bases left between them. The germline V gene encodes CDR1 SGHRS and CDR2 YFSETQ. CDR3 nucleotides: TGCGCCAGCAGCCTAGGACCGTTACAAGACCCCACGGGGATTCAGTACTTC. This encodes CASSLGPLQDPTGIQYF.

Ten or more counts support this clonotype. This sequence joins TRBV9 and TRBJ2-2; TRBD2 matches 11 bases. The length of the CDR3 is 15 residues. CDR1 is SGDLS, CDR2 YYNGEE, per germline. Unmatched junction bases numbered 4, after V lost 4 bases and J lost 5 bases. CDR3 loop: CASSISGRDTGELFF. The DNA for the CDR3 is TGTGCCAGCAGCATTAGCGGGAGGGATACCGGGGAGCTGTTTTTT.

There are many counts of this clonotype. The chain couples TRBV20-1 to TRBJ2-3; D not resolved. This CDR3 region has 15 residues. Germline CDR1 reads DFQATT; CDR2 reads SNEGSKA (reference sequence). Trimming pared 5 bases from V and 2 bases from J, leaving 17 bases between. This chain's CDR3 is CSAPPASRSTDTQYF. CDR3 coding DNA: TGCAGTGCTCCACCAGCTAGTAGGTCCACAGATACGCAGTATTTT.

This clonotype was picked up many times. V usage is TRBV20-1 and J usage is TRBJ2-2, with 9 nucleotides matching TRBD2. The CDR3 totals 17 residues. V gave up 5 bases and J gave up 6 bases; unmatched junction bases: 16. From germline, CDR1 is DFQATT and CDR2 SNEGSKA (reference sequence). This CDR3 reads CSAPVPGLASPPGELFF. For the CDR3, the DNA is TGCAGTGCTCCAGTACCGGGACTAGCCTCCCCACCCGGGGAGCTGTTTTTT.

In its sample, this clonotype was seen many times. The V call is TRBV3-1, the J call TRBJ2-3, with unresolved D. CDR3 length: 15 residues. Between the trimmed V and J ends, which lost 0 bases and 2 bases, there was a span of 9 bases. The germline V gene encodes CDR1 LGHDT and CDR2 YNNKEL (reference sequence). The CDR3 DNA follows: TGTGCCAGCAGCCAAGATTCAAGTATCACAGATACGCAGTATTTT. Amino acid sequence: CASSQDSSITDTQYF.

There are many counts of this clonotype. This chain uses TRBV7-2 with TRBJ2-7; TRBD1 or TRBD2 may be the D gene (5 bases each). The V end lost 6 bases, the J end lost 0 bases, and 9 bases lay between the germline ends. Looked up from germline, CDR1 is SGHTA and CDR2 is FQGNSA. The CDR3 is made up of 13 amino acids. The CDR3 DNA sequence: TGTGCCAGCAGGAAGGGGAGCTCCTACGAGCAGTACTTC. It specifies CASRKGSSYEQYF.

This clonotype was seen ten or more times. V gene TRBV19 combines with J gene TRBJ2-2; D is perhaps TRBD1 (5 bases). The CDR3 is 13 amino acids. Germline CDR1 reads LNHDA; CDR2 reads SQIVND (reference sequence). Trimming shortened V by 7 bases and J by 4 bases, and 10 bases separated the two germline ends. The CDR3 nucleotides read TGTGCCAGTACCCTCAGGGCCACCGGGGAGCTGTTTTTT. It codes for CASTLRATGELFF.

J is TRBJ1-3 and V is TRBV2, with 7 positions matching TRBD1. The CDR3 sequence is 18 residues long. The J segment lost 4 bases and the V segment lost 7 bases, leaving 19 bases of the junction unmatched. The germline gives CDR1 SNHLY, CDR2 FYNNEI. CDR3 nucleotide sequence: TGTGCCAGCACCGCACCGGGACAGTACTTTAGATTCGGAAACACCATATATTTT. Translating gives CASTAPGQYFRFGNTIYF. Together with reference TRBV2 and TRBJ1-3, the CDR3 gives the full variable domain: EPEVTQTPSHQVTQMGQEVILRCVPISNHLYFYWYRQILGQKVEFLVSFYNNEISEKSEIFDDQFSVERPDGSNFTLKIRSTKLEDSAMYFCASTAPGQYFRFGNTIYFGEGSWLTVV.

As regards this clonotype: A single base separates this from a much larger clone, so it may be a read error. The chain combines TRBV6-9 with TRBJ2-7; D is ambiguous. The CDR3 contains 14 residues. CDR1 is MNHGY and CDR2 is SVAAGI in the germline V gene. This chain's CDR3 is CASSYDGRIYGQYF. The CDR3 nucleotides are TGTGCCAGCAGTTACGACGGACGGATCTACGGGCAGTACTTC.

There are many counts of this clonotype. The gene calls are TRBV28 and TRBJ1-6; D uncertain. Germline CDR1 is MDHEN and CDR2 is SYDVKM. CDR3 length: 14 amino acids. V dropped 6 bases and J dropped 7 bases, with 13 bases sitting between them. The CDR3 nucleotides read TGTGCCAGCAGCTCGGGAAAGCCAAATTCACCCCTCCACTTT. It is translated as CASSSGKPNSPLHF.

This clonotype was picked up many times. The V and J genes are TRBV7-2 and TRBJ2-7; D tentatively fits TRBD1 or TRBD2 (5 bases each). Trimming pared 5 bases from V and 4 bases from J, leaving 15 bases between. There are 14 residues in the CDR3. Per the germline V gene, CDR1 is SGHTA and CDR2 is FQGNSA. As DNA, the CDR3 is TGTGCCAGCAGCAGGGGCAGGGTAGCGTACGAGCAGTACTTC. This gives the protein CASSRGRVAYEQYF.

V gene TRBV30 combines with J gene TRBJ2-2, with 10 bases aligning to TRBD1. This CDR3 comprises 15 residues. V trimming: 2 bases; J trimming: 5 bases; junction bases outside the gene matches: 5. Germline assignment: CDR1 GTSNPN and CDR2 SVGIG (reference sequence). The CDR3 reads CAWSLPGQGTGELFF. CDR3 sequence (DNA): TGTGCCTGGAGTCTTCCGGGACAGGGGACCGGGGAGCTGTTTTTT.